The T cell receptor (beta chain) described here comes from a study of OX40 agonist ivuxolimab in advanced cancers. As for the study in general: The dose of intravenous ivuxolimab that patients received every 2 weeks ranged from 0.01 to 10 mg/kg. Regarding the study as a whole: At 0.1 to 3.0 mg/kg, clonal expansion of CD4+ and CD8+ blood T cells had occurred by week 6. Specificity for antigen went undetermined in the expanded peripheral T cells. In CD8+ T cells, expanded clones were on average more numerous than in CD4+.

Clones were sequenced by immunoSEQ multiplex PCR, and TCRdb holds only the in-frame ones, with some missing. The sample has approximately 44,000 clones; roughly 80% are singletons. To note about this clone: Antigen specificity is unknown.

The TCR was taken from an adult with an advanced solid tumor such as melanoma, head and neck, liver or kidney cancer. The material was CD4+ or CD8+ T cells sorted from blood, obtained in a trial of the OX40 agonist ivuxolimab.

This CDR3 is CASSRSGLAFNEQFF. In nucleotides, the CDR3 is TGTGCCAGCAGCAGATCGGGACTAGCTTTCAATGAGCAGTTCTTC. This chain connects TRBV9 to TRBJ2-1, with 9 bases identical to TRBD2. The CDR3 is 15 residues long. V was clipped by 4 bases and J by 6 bases; unmatched bases: 8. Germline V gene sequence: CDR1 SGDLS, CDR2 YYNGEE.